A single sample gave rise to the 14 T cell receptor beta chains below, sequenced in a study of blood T cell repertoires in COVID-19. Repertoires were generated with immunoSEQ multiplex PCR, while TCRdb's copy carries only in-frame clones and drops some. The table includes about 190,000 clones, approximately 85% detected once. The sequenced material came from peripheral blood. The source is a man of 80 years or more with COVID-19, enrolled during active disease.

The chain carries TRBV5-6 and TRBJ2-7; 8 positions agree with TRBD1. V lost 0 bases, J lost 7 bases, and 9 bases stayed unmatched. Germline V gene data show CDR1 as SGHDT and CDR2 as YYEEEE. This CDR3 has 15 amino acids. The CDR3, as DNA: TGTGCCAGCAGCTTGGCTCCAGGGGGCGAAAGGGAGCAGTACTTC. As protein: CASSLAPGGEREQYF.

The chain recombines TRBV7-9 with TRBJ2-7; a possible D gene is TRBD2 (5 bases). Trimming removed 6 bases at V and 5 bases at J, with 11 bases between. CDR1 is SEHNR and CDR2 is FQNEAQ in the germline V gene (reference sequence). The CDR3 has 12 amino acids. CDR3 coding DNA: TGTGCCAGCAGATCTGCCGGGAACGAGCAGTACTTC. It yields the protein CASRSAGNEQYF.

The rearrangement links TRBV10-3 to TRBJ1-6; weak D call: TRBD1 (6 bases). Trimming pared 5 bases from V and 6 bases from J, leaving 11 bases between. The germline CDR1 and CDR2 sequences are ENHRY and SYGVKD. The CDR3 consists of 14 residues. CDR3 sequence (DNA): TGTGCCATCAGTCTACAGGGCTCTAATTCACCCCTCCACTTT. This sequence encodes CAISLQGSNSPLHF.

The chain is built from TRBV6-2 or TRBV6-3 and TRBJ1-6; 8 bases fit TRBD1. Germline loops: CDR1 MNHEY, CDR2 SVGEGT. V shed 3 bases and J 0 bases; nucleotides not matched to a gene: 13. This CDR3 contains 20 residues. The CDR3 nucleotides are TGTGCCAGCAGTTATCGTTCCGGACAGGGAGGGGACTCCTATAATTCACCCCTCCACTTT. This translates into CASSYRSGQGGDSYNSPLHF.

As concerns this clone: This same CDR3 is encoded by further DNA sequences in the sample. The chain employs TRBV9 and TRBJ2-2, with 7 bases matching TRBD1. V was clipped by 2 bases and J by 4 bases; unmatched bases: 2. Germline lookup yields CDR1 SGDLS and CDR2 YYNGEE. The CDR3 length is 14 residues. The CDR3 DNA is TGTGCCAGCAGCGTTGGACAGGTCACCGGGGAGCTGTTTTTT. This codes for CASSVGQVTGELFF.

The chain employs TRBV28 and TRBJ2-7; 7 bases fit TRBD2. Germline V gene lookup returns CDR1 MDHEN and CDR2 SYDVKM. The V segment lost 3 bases and the J segment 3 bases; nucleotides outside the gene matches: 5. CDR3 length: 14 residues. The CDR3 DNA is TGTGCCAGCAGTTTGGCGCCGGGAGGCTACGAGCAGTACTTC. As protein: CASSLAPGGYEQYF.

The rearrangement joins TRBV27 to TRBJ1-2, with D unresolved. V was trimmed by 2 bases and J by 7 bases, leaving 11 bases between them. Looked up from germline, CDR1 is MNHEY and CDR2 is SMNVEV (reference sequence). The CDR3 runs to 13 residues. The DNA for the CDR3 is TGTGCCAGCAGTTTAGCGCCCGATGTTGGCTACACCTTC. It codes for CASSLAPDVGYTF.

The chain couples TRBV11-2 to TRBJ2-1, with D perhaps TRBD2 (6 bases). V was clipped by 4 bases and J by 0 bases, with 10 bases between them. The CDR3 length is 15 residues. Per germline, CDR1 SGHAT and CDR2 FQNNGV. This chain's CDR3 is CASSSGLRSYNEQFF. The CDR3 DNA follows: TGTGCCAGCAGCTCGGGACTTCGCTCCTACAATGAGCAGTTCTTC.

The J gene is TRBJ1-6, the V gene TRBV2; 8 nucleotides match TRBD1. The CDR3 totals 14 residues. V shed 7 bases, J shed 9 bases, and the junction held 8 bases outside the gene matches. Germline assignment: CDR1 SNHLY and CDR2 FYNNEI. CDR3 bases: TGTGCCAGCACCCCGGACAGGGTTACTTCACCCCTCCACTTT. Protein: CASTPDRVTSPLHF.

V gene TRBV7-3 combines with J gene TRBJ1-2; tentatively, D is TRBD1 (5 bases). V gave up 0 bases and J gave up 7 bases, with 12 bases separating them. In germline, CDR1 is SGHTA, CDR2 FQGTGA. The CDR3 has 14 residues. The chain's CDR3 is CASSLTSGRGGYTF. CDR3 bases: TGTGCCAGCAGCTTAACTTCGGGGCGGGGTGGCTACACCTTC.

This chain connects TRBV2 to TRBJ2-7, with TRBD2 identical over 7 bases. Germline CDR1 and CDR2: SNHLY and FYNNEI. The CDR3 sequence is 14 residues long. V was pared by 6 bases and J by 3 bases, with 8 bases of the junction left unmatched. Here the CDR3 reads CASSAPGLFYEQYF. The CDR3 coding sequence is TGTGCCAGCAGCGCTCCGGGACTATTCTACGAGCAGTACTTC.

The V gene is TRBV5-1, the J gene TRBJ2-1, with TRBD2 as a possible D gene (5 bases). CDR1 and CDR2 from the germline V gene are SGHRS and YFSETQ. V lost 0 bases to trimming and J lost 3 bases, with 10 bases between them. This CDR3 region has 15 residues. This CDR3 reads CASSLVPSYYNEQFF. CDR3 nucleotides: TGCGCCAGCAGCTTGGTGCCTAGCTACTACAATGAGCAGTTCTTC.

The chain is built from TRBV10-2 and TRBJ1-2; no clear D gene. Germline CDR1 and CDR2: WSHSY and SAAADI. The CDR3 loop spans 13 amino acids. The V and J ends lost 7 bases and 8 bases respectively, with 17 bases between them. The CDR3: CASNLDGLAGYTF. The CDR3 coding sequence is TGCGCCAGCAATCTAGATGGTTTGGCCGGCTACACCTTC.

The chain joins TRBV28 to TRBJ1-1, with 10 positions matching TRBD1. The CDR3 is made up of 16 amino acids. CDR1 and CDR2 (germline): MDHEN, SYDVKM. V was clipped by 2 bases and J by 5 bases; unmatched bases: 8. CDR3 region: CASSLLPGQGLTEAFF. The CDR3 coding sequence is TGTGCCAGCAGTTTACTTCCGGGACAGGGGTTAACTGAAGCTTTCTTT. Combining the CDR3 with reference TRBV28 and TRBJ1-1 gives the whole variable domain DVKVTQSSRYLVKRTGEKVFLECVQDMDHENMFWYRQDPGLGLRLIYFSYDVKMKEKGDIPEGYSVSREKKERFSLILESASTNQTSMYLCASSLLPGQGLTEAFFGQGTRLTVV.